One sample yielded the 22 T cell receptor beta chains listed below, sequenced in a study of spatial heterogeneity in lung cancer. Findings and limits, study-wide: Tumor mutation count correlated with how many alpha and beta TCRs expanded intratumorally.

Their antigens remain unidentified. The time point denotes: sample taken at primary tumor resection. TCRdb re-called the 5' RACE reads with MiXCR, one entry per CDR3 protein. The sample has under 20,000 distinct CDR3 sequences; almost 6% are singletons. The material was lung tumor tissue, obtained at surgery. Receptor source: a female donor with early-stage non-small cell lung cancer.

This clonotype was seen ten or more times. As an off-target read in a library built for alpha chains, this beta chain has a frequency of little significance. The chain links TRBV6-2 or TRBV6-3 to TRBJ1-4; D is undetermined. The CDR3 sequence is 15 residues long. V lost 0 bases and J 8 bases, leaving 13 bases between the germline ends. CDR1 is MNHEY and CDR2 is SVGEGT in the germline V gene. The CDR3 DNA reads TGTGCCAGCAGTTACTCAGGGAGGGATTCGGAAAAACTGTTTTTT. It is translated as CASSYSGRDSEKLFF.

There are many counts of this clonotype. As an off-target read in a library built for alpha chains, this beta chain has a frequency of little significance. The chain combines TRBV20-1 with TRBJ2-1, with D perhaps given as TRBD1 or TRBD2 (5 bases each). The germline V gene has CDR1 DFQATT and CDR2 SNEGSKA (reference sequence). This CDR3 is 16 amino acids long. V was pared by 1 base and J by 6 bases, with 19 bases between. CDR3 protein: CSARGFRSWDLNEQFF. DNA for the CDR3: TGCAGTGCTAGAGGATTCCGCTCCTGGGACCTCAATGAGCAGTTCTTC.

In the case of this clonotype: This beta chain is a stray sequence in a library constructed for alpha chains; its clone size is not meaningful. The gene calls are TRBV6-1 and TRBJ1-6; 11 bases agree with TRBD1. CDR3 length: 15 residues. V shed 6 bases, J shed 8 bases, and the junction held 6 bases outside the gene matches. CDR1 and CDR2 (germline): MNHNS, SASEGT. CDR3 in amino acids: CASSGTGGHDSPLHF. As DNA, the CDR3 is TGTGCCAGCAGCGGGACAGGGGGACATGATTCACCCCTCCACTTT.

By sample fraction, this clonotype is medium-sized. With the library built for alpha chains, this beta chain is off target and its frequency is not meaningful. The genes are TRBV6-1 and TRBJ2-7, with D unclear. Germline values: CDR1 MNHNS, CDR2 SASEGT. The V end was cut by 2 bases, the J end by 3 bases, with 8 bases between. The CDR3 is 13 amino acids. CDR3 residues: CASSEYQVYEQYF. CDR3 bases: TGTGCCAGCAGTGAATATCAGGTCTACGAGCAGTACTTC.

This clonotype was seen at least ten times. Because the library targeted alpha chains, this beta chain is an off-target read whose size means little. Here the CDR3 DNA reads TGTGCCAGCAGCCGGGTTTACACCGGGGAGCTGTTTTTT. Protein sequence: CASSRVYTGELFF. This chain uses TRBV11-1 with TRBJ2-2; D not resolved. Per germline, CDR1 SGHAT and CDR2 FQDESV (reference sequence). Between the trimmed V and J ends, which lost 5 bases and 3 bases, there was a span of 7 bases. CDR3 length: 13 amino acids.

This clonotype was seen a few times. This beta chain is a stray sequence in a library constructed for alpha chains; its clone size is not meaningful. The rearrangement uses TRBV7-3 and TRBJ2-1; D not resolved. V was pared by 5 bases and J by 4 bases, with 15 bases between. The V gene's germline CDR1 is SGHTA and CDR2 FQGTGA. This CDR3 has 15 amino acids. The CDR3 coding sequence is TGTGCCAGCAGCCTTGACTGGGCCTCTTACAATGAGCAGTTCTTC. Its protein is CASSLDWASYNEQFF.

This clonotype was observed at least ten times. A library made for alpha chains picked up this beta chain off target, so its size means little. The chain links TRBV19 to TRBJ2-7; weak D call: TRBD1 (6 bases). Germline CDR1 LNHDA, CDR2 SQIVND (reference sequence). This CDR3 has 14 residues. V shed 3 bases and J shed 0 bases, with 9 bases lying between them. The DNA for the CDR3 is TGTGCCAGTAGTATGACAGGTAGCTCCTACGAGCAGTACTTC. Translated, it gives CASSMTGSSYEQYF.

Comment on this clonotype: The germline gene is not matched at one end of the junction; a read error may be the cause. This beta chain slipped into a library made for alpha chains as a stray read, so its size is not meaningful. The V gene is TRBV27, the J gene TRBJ1-1; tentative D call: TRBD1 (6 bases). CDR3 size: 15 residues. Germline V lookup: CDR1 MNHEY, CDR2 SMNVEV (reference sequence). As DNA, the CDR3 is TGTACCAGCAGTCCTTCCGGGACATTGAACACTGAAGCTTTCTTT. Protein product: CTSSPSGTLNTEAFF.

This clonotype was detected many times. This beta chain represents an off-target read in a library built for alpha chains; its size is of limited meaning. The V gene is TRBV29-1, the J gene TRBJ2-5; TRBD2 is a possible D gene (5 bases). Trimming removed 8 bases at V and 6 bases at J, with 16 bases between. The germline V gene encodes CDR1 SQVTM and CDR2 ANQGSEA. The CDR3 covers 12 residues. The CDR3 DNA is TGCAGCTCCTCTGAGGGTCTGAAGACCCAGTACTTC. This encodes CSSSEGLKTQYF.

This clonotype has ten or more counts. With the library built for alpha chains, this beta chain is off target and its frequency is not meaningful. The chain is built from TRBV11-2 and TRBJ1-3; the D is unclear. Looked up from germline, CDR1 is SGHAT and CDR2 is FQNNGV. The CDR3 length is 13 residues. The ends were cut back, 5 bases at V and 5 bases at J, with 10 bases in the middle. In DNA, the CDR3 is TGTGCCAGCAGCCTCCCACAGAGAAACACCATATATTTT. Translation: CASSLPQRNTIYF. Supplemented by reference TRBV11-2 and TRBJ1-3, the full variable domain reads EAGVAQSPRYKIIEKRQSVAFWCNPISGHATLYWYQQILGQGPKLLIQFQNNGVVDDSQLPKDRFSAERLKGVDSTLKIQPAKLEDSAVYLCASSLPQRNTIYFGEGSWLTVV.

The table lists this clonotype with a few counts. This beta chain came through as a stray read in a library set up for alpha chains, and its size says little. The chain has TRBV2 and TRBJ2-7; TRBD1 matches at 7 bases. The germline V gene has CDR1 SNHLY and CDR2 FYNNEI. The CDR3 is made up of 14 amino acids. V shed 8 bases, J shed 4 bases, and the junction held 11 bases outside the gene matches. This CDR3 is CASPRWTGLYEQYF. CDR3 sequence (DNA): TGTGCCAGCCCTAGGTGGACAGGTCTGTACGAGCAGTACTTC.

This clonotype was seen many times. The library was prepared for alpha chains; this beta chain is a stray read, so its frequency means little. V gene TRBV5-1 combines with J gene TRBJ1-1; 9 bases are a match to TRBD1. The germline gives CDR1 SGHRS, CDR2 YFSETQ. J gave up 1 base and V 2 bases, and 3 bases lay outside the gene matches. The length of the CDR3 is 15 residues. The CDR3, as DNA: TGCGCCAGCAGCTTACAGGGGGCCGGGAACACTGAAGCTTTCTTT. It yields the protein CASSLQGAGNTEAFF.

This clonotype was observed at least ten times. Since the library was made to target alpha chains, this beta chain is a stray read and its abundance is not meaningful. The V gene is TRBV12-3 or TRBV12-4, the J gene TRBJ2-1; D is unresolved. V lost 5 bases to trimming and J lost 6 bases, with 5 bases between them. This CDR3 spans 11 amino acids. The CDR3 loop reads CASSRSNEQFF. In DNA form, the CDR3 reads TGTGCCAGCAGTCGGAGCAATGAGCAGTTCTTC.

The table lists this clonotype with many counts. This beta chain appears as a stray read in a library generated for alpha chains; its size is not informative. The CDR3 reads CASSSGLANNEQFF. The DNA of the CDR3 is TGTGCCAGCAGCTCCGGACTAGCGAACAATGAGCAGTTCTTC. The chain is built from TRBV7-9 and TRBJ2-1; TRBD2 agrees at 9 bases. V dropped 4 bases and J dropped 5; count of bases not matched to a gene: 3. The CDR3 is 14 residues long. Per germline, CDR1 SEHNR and CDR2 FQNEAQ (reference sequence).

This clonotype was found many times. A library prepared for alpha chains yielded this beta chain as an off-target read; its size is of little meaning. The chain combines TRBV29-1 with TRBJ2-7; D might be TRBD1 or TRBD2, each matching 5 bases. V dropped 6 bases and J dropped 6 bases, with 24 bases sitting between them. The germline V gene has CDR1 SQVTM and CDR2 ANQGSEA. The CDR3 spans 15 residues. The CDR3 loop is CSVAGSGPLTSEQYF. Written as DNA, the CDR3 is TGCAGCGTCGCCGGTTCGGGACCCCTTACCAGCGAGCAGTACTTC.

This clonotype was seen ten or more times. This beta chain represents an off-target read in a library built for alpha chains; its size is of limited meaning. V usage is TRBV30 and J usage is TRBJ1-2, with D possibly TRBD1 on 5 matching bases. Per the germline V gene, CDR1 is GTSNPN and CDR2 is SVGIG (reference sequence). V lost 3 bases to trimming and J lost 4 bases, with 15 bases between them. This CDR3 has 14 residues. The chain's CDR3 is CAWSFRLGPYGYTF. CDR3 nucleotide sequence: TGTGCCTGGAGCTTCAGATTGGGACCCTATGGCTACACCTTC.

The table lists this clonotype with many counts. This beta chain represents an off-target read in a library built for alpha chains; its size is of limited meaning. V usage is TRBV4-1 and J usage is TRBJ2-1; 7 bases are shared with TRBD2. After removal of 5 bases from V and 0 bases from J, the junction contained 7 bases not matched to a gene. The CDR3 loop spans 16 amino acids. Germline assignment: CDR1 MGHRA and CDR2 YSYEKL. CDR3 in DNA: TGCGCCAGCAGCTCCCCAGCGGGGAACTCCTACAATGAGCAGTTCTTC. This translates into CASSSPAGNSYNEQFF.

This clonotype is classed as medium-sized. Little can be read into the size of this beta chain, an off-target read in a library designed for alpha chains. The chain recombines TRBV5-5 with TRBJ2-7; D might be TRBD1 (5 bases). The CDR3 is 15 residues long. CDR1 and CDR2 from the germline V gene are SGHKS and YYEKEE (reference sequence). With 0 bases removed from V and 3 bases from J, the gap between germline ends came to 13 bases. The CDR3 nucleotides read TGTGCCAGCAGCTTGGTGCCCCAGGGTCGCTACGAGCAGTACTTC. It is translated as CASSLVPQGRYEQYF.

This clonotype was detected ten times or more. This beta chain is off target for a library built for alpha chains, so its abundance means little. The rearrangement joins TRBV7-3 to TRBJ2-3, with D hard to call. The CDR3 has 14 residues. Germline V gives CDR1 SGHTA, CDR2 FQGTGA. Deletions cut 0 bases from V and 3 bases from J, with 7 bases between. The CDR3 loop reads CASSLTGTTDTQYF. The CDR3 DNA reads TGTGCCAGCAGCTTAACCGGTACTACAGATACGCAGTATTTT.

A remark on this clonotype: Little can be read into the size of this beta chain, an off-target read in a library designed for alpha chains. The rearrangement joins TRBV6-1 to TRBJ2-3; D might be TRBD1 (6 bases). The CDR3 has 18 residues. From germline, CDR1 is MNHNS and CDR2 SASEGT. V was cut by 0 bases and J by 2 bases, with 18 bases left in between. The CDR3, as DNA: TGTGCCAGCAGTGAAGCCTCACCGGGACACCTCCACACAGATACGCAGTATTTT. This translates into CASSEASPGHLHTDTQYF.

This clonotype was detected many times. This beta chain is off target for a library built for alpha chains, so its abundance means little. This sequence joins TRBV10-1 and TRBJ2-7; no firm D call. The V end lost 6 bases, the J end lost 2 bases, and 8 bases lay between the germline ends. The CDR3 sequence is 12 residues long. In germline, CDR1 is WNHNN, CDR2 SYGVQD (reference sequence). The CDR3 sequence is CASSDEPYEQYF. The CDR3 DNA sequence: TGCGCCAGCAGCGACGAACCCTACGAGCAGTACTTC.

This clonotype was seen more than once but under ten times. This beta chain is an unintended read in a library built for alpha chains; its size means little. The V call is TRBV11-2, the J call TRBJ2-2; D is undetermined. The V end lost 6 bases, the J end lost 2 bases, and 4 bases lay between the germline ends. The CDR3 consists of 12 residues. Per the germline V gene, CDR1 is SGHAT and CDR2 is FQNNGV. This CDR3 reads CASRINTGELFF. As DNA, the CDR3 is TGTGCCAGCAGGATCAACACCGGGGAGCTGTTTTTT.